The TCR beta chain under discussion was sequenced for a study of T cells in Graves' hyperthyroidism and ophthalmopathy. The CDR3 regions of TCR beta were amplified from RNA transcripts. First-round RT-PCR of the TCR CDR3 relied on the HTBI primer set. TCRdb independently ran MiXCR on the multiplex PCR reads; one entry per CDR3 protein. This repertoire shows hundreds of thousands of distinct CDR3 sequences, around 21% found once; its top ten account for about 34%. Germline CDR1 and CDR2: MNHEY and SMNVEV (reference sequence). This CDR3 is 16 amino acids long. V dropped 1 base and J dropped 5 bases, with 14 bases sitting between them.

The chain combines TRBV27 with TRBJ2-2, with a possible D match to TRBD2 (7 bases). The source of this sequence is a man aged 25-45 years with Graves' ophthalmopathy. The specimen sequenced was blood. DNA of the CDR3: TGTGCCAGCAGTTTATGGGCAAAGGGGGGGACCGGGGAGCTGTTTTTT. Protein: CASSLWAKGGTGELFF.